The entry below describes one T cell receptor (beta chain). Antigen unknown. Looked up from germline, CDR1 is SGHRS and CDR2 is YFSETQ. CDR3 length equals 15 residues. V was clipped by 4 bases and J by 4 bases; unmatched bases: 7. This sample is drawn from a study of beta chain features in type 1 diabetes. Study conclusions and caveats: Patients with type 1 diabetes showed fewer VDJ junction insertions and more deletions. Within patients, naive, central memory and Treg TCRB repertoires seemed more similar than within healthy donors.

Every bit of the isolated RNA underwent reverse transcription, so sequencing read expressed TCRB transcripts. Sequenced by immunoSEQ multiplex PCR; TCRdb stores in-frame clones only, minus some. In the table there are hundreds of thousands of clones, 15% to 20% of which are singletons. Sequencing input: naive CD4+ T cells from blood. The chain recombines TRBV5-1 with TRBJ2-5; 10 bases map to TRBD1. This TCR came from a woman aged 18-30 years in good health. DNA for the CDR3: TGCGCCAGCAGCGGGCCGACAGGGGGCCCAGAGACCCAGTACTTC. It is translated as CASSGPTGGPETQYF.